The clone carrying this T cell receptor beta chain was seen only a few times. Its target is not known. Primers for the PCR totalled 60 Vbeta and 13 Jbeta. The table came from immunoSEQ multiplex PCR; TCRdb's copy has only in-frame clones and leaves some out. The table has fewer than 95,000 clones, about 84% seen once. The CDR3 has 14 amino acids. Germline assignment: CDR1 LNHNV and CDR2 YYDKDF (reference sequence). V lost 5 bases to trimming and J lost 5 bases, with 15 bases between them. The data originate from a study of cytomegalovirus exposure and HLA in healthy donors. Study results and caveats: A later analysis found that most CMV-associated TCR beta chains appeared HLA-restricted.

The sample taken for sequencing was PBMCs. The source is a man between 18 and 29 years old in good health and CMV-seronegative. J is TRBJ1-2 and V is TRBV15; maybe TRBD1 (5 bases). The CDR3 is CATSSQGRAYGYTF. CDR3 sequence (DNA): TGTGCCACCAGCTCCCAGGGAAGGGCATATGGCTACACCTTC.